These 17 T cell receptor beta chains were sequenced from one sample in a study of response to subunit inactivated influenza vaccine. TCRdb itself ran the RT-PCR reads through MiXCR, one entry per CDR3 protein. This table holds more than 200,000 distinct CDR3 sequences, over 9% found once. The material sequenced was non-naive T cells sorted from PBMCs, taken around two weeks before vaccination. The receptors derive from a man in his fifties or sixties who received an inactivated influenza vaccine.

This clonotype has just a few counts. The chain has TRBV20-1 and TRBJ2-5, with D unresolved. Germline V gene data show CDR1 as DFQATT and CDR2 as SNEGSKA (reference sequence). The CDR3 length is 11 residues. V was cut by 6 bases and J by 4 bases, with 9 bases left in between. CDR3 protein: CSAPRRETQYF. As DNA, the CDR3 is TGCAGTGCCCCTAGGAGAGAGACCCAGTACTTC.

V is TRBV7-2 and J is TRBJ1-1; D gene ambiguous. V lost 5 bases and J lost 2, with 12 bases in between. The CDR3 is 14 amino acids. The germline gives CDR1 SGHTA, CDR2 FQGNSA. CDR3 sequence (DNA): TGTGCCAGCAGCCTCTATAGTTCCAACACTGAAGCTTTCTTT. Encoded protein: CASSLYSSNTEAFF. Supplemented by reference TRBV7-2 and TRBJ1-1, the full variable domain reads GAGVSQSPSNKVTEKGKDVELRCDPISGHTALYWYRQSLGQGLEFLIYFQGNSAPDKSGLPSDRFSAERTGGSVSTLTIQRTQQEDSAVYLCASSLYSSNTEAFFGQGTRLTVV.

This clonotype has more than one count but fewer than ten. The gene calls are TRBV3-1 and TRBJ1-2; D unclear. The germline V gene encodes CDR1 LGHDT and CDR2 YNNKEL (reference sequence). CDR3 length: 14 amino acids. With 0 bases removed from V and 5 bases from J, the gap between germline ends came to 10 bases. The CDR3 sequence is CASSQDRWSYGYTF. CDR3 in DNA: TGTGCCAGCAGCCAAGATCGATGGTCGTATGGCTACACCTTC.

A word on this clonotype: A clone one base away is much larger, so this may be a read error. The chain combines TRBV3-1 with TRBJ2-4; TRBD2 aligns across 13 bases. Germline CDR1 and CDR2: LGHDT and YNNKEL (reference sequence). V shed 2 bases and J 6 bases; nucleotides not matched to a gene: 10. The CDR3 totals 18 residues. The CDR3 sequence: CASSQILPWTSGRNIQYF. Written as DNA, the CDR3 is TGTGCCAGCAGCCAAATACTTCCCTGGACTAGCGGGAGAAACATTCAGTACTTC. The full variable domain, with the rest looked up from reference TRBV3-1 and TRBJ2-4, is DTAVSQTPKYLVTQMGNDKSIKCEQNLGHDTMYWYKQDSKKFLKIMFSYNNKELIINETVPNRFSPKSPDKAHLNLHINSLELGDSAVYFCASSQILPWTSGRNIQYFGAGTRLSVL.

This clonotype was seen only a few times. This chain joins TRBV11-2 and TRBJ1-1, with D maybe TRBD1 (5 bases). The length of the CDR3 is 15 residues. Germline V gene data show CDR1 as SGHAT and CDR2 as FQNNGV. V lost 0 bases and J 1 base, leaving 9 bases between the germline ends. The CDR3 DNA is TGTGCCAGCAGCTTAGATTGGGGGGGGAACACTGAAGCTTTCTTT. This sequence encodes CASSLDWGGNTEAFF.

The gene calls are TRBV12-3 or TRBV12-4 and TRBJ2-3; TRBD2 matches 7 bases. The CDR3 length is 14 residues. V lost 7 bases, J lost 3 bases, and 7 bases stayed unmatched. The CDR3 protein is CASTSSGGTDTQYF. In DNA form, the CDR3 reads TGTGCCAGCACTTCATCCGGGGGGACAGATACGCAGTATTTT.

This clonotype appeared many times. The chain uses TRBV12-3 or TRBV12-4 and TRBJ2-1; the match to TRBD2 covers 10 bases. The V and J ends lost 7 bases and 0 bases, in that order; junction bases with no gene match: 9. CDR3 size: 17 residues. The CDR3, as DNA: TGTGCCAGCATCAAGACTAGCGGGTTTAGCTCCTACAATGAGCAGTTCTTC. This sequence encodes CASIKTSGFSSYNEQFF.

This clonotype showed up just a few times. The gene calls are TRBV29-1 and TRBJ1-1; D gene uncertain. Per the germline V gene, CDR1 is SQVTM and CDR2 is ANQGSEA. V was trimmed by 7 bases and J by 2 bases, leaving 11 bases between them. CDR3 length: 12 amino acids. CDR3 bases: TGCAGCGGGGCCCAGGCAAACACTGAAGCTTTCTTT. It yields the protein CSGAQANTEAFF. The full variable domain, in which reference TRBV29-1 and TRBJ1-1 provide the parts outside the CDR3, is SAVISQKPSRDICQRGTSLTIQCQVDSQVTMMFWYRQQPGQSLTLIATANQGSEATYESGFVIDKFPISRPNLTFSTLTVSNMSPEDSSIYLCSGAQANTEAFFGQGTRLTVV.

V usage is TRBV27 and J usage is TRBJ2-1; TRBD2 matches at 8 bases. V lost 2 bases and J lost 7; bases outside the gene matches: 7. This CDR3 has 15 residues. Germline V CDR1 and CDR2: MNHEY, SMNVEV (reference sequence). CDR3 loop: CASSLNGGAINEQFF. The CDR3 nucleotides read TGTGCCAGCAGTTTAAACGGGGGGGCCATTAATGAGCAGTTCTTC.

The chain couples TRBV7-2 to TRBJ2-1; 11 bases are a match to TRBD1. In germline, CDR1 is SGHTA, CDR2 FQGNSA. The CDR3 totals 16 residues. The V segment lost 5 bases and the J segment 3 bases; nucleotides outside the gene matches: 6. DNA for the CDR3: TGTGCCAGCAGCCGAGGACAGGGGGCCCGCTACAATGAGCAGTTCTTC. Translated: CASSRGQGARYNEQFF.

The chain recombines TRBV28 with TRBJ2-3; possibly TRBD2 for D (6 bases). This CDR3 region has 14 residues. Germline CDR1 MDHEN, CDR2 SYDVKM. V shed 7 bases and J shed 4 bases, with 15 bases lying between them. CDR3 nucleotide sequence: TGTGCCAGCACCCCCGGGGGTCCCGCAGATACGCAGTATTTT. It specifies CASTPGGPADTQYF. Full variable domain (rest looked up from reference TRBV28 and TRBJ2-3): DVKVTQSSRYLVKRTGEKVFLECVQDMDHENMFWYRQDPGLGLRLIYFSYDVKMKEKGDIPEGYSVSREKKERFSLILESASTNQTSMYLCASTPGGPADTQYFGPGTRLTVL.

The chain combines TRBV3-1 with TRBJ1-4; 8 bases align to TRBD1. The germline CDR1 and CDR2 sequences are LGHDT and YNNKEL (reference sequence). This CDR3 has 15 amino acids. The junction had 6 bases not matched to a gene; V was cut back by 1 base and J by 8 bases. The CDR3 here is CASSQGTGTGEKLFF. CDR3 DNA sequence: TGTGCCAGCAGCCAAGGGACAGGGACGGGGGAAAAACTGTTTTTT.

The rearrangement uses TRBV7-2 and TRBJ2-2, with 9 bases matching TRBD2. V shed 8 bases and J 6 bases; nucleotides not matched to a gene: 13. CDR1 SGHTA and CDR2 FQGNSA come from the germline V gene. CDR3 length: 16 residues. The CDR3: CASAMGGLAGPGELFF. CDR3 DNA: TGTGCCAGCGCAATGGGGGGCCTAGCGGGACCCGGGGAGCTGTTTTTT.

This clonotype came up many times. The CDR3 bases are TGCGCCAGCAGCCAAGATCGGCCGGGAAGAGGAAACACCATATATTTT. Its translation: CASSQDRPGRGNTIYF. This chain uses TRBV4-3 with TRBJ1-3; D is unresolved. Germline lookup yields CDR1 LGHNA and CDR2 YSLEER. The CDR3 is 16 amino acids. V was clipped by 0 bases and J by 4 bases, with 13 bases between them.

This clonotype appeared many times. The V and J genes are TRBV20-1 and TRBJ2-7; perhaps TRBD2 as D (6 bases). In germline, CDR1 is DFQATT, CDR2 SNEGSKA (reference sequence). The CDR3 contains 13 residues. The V end lost 5 bases, the J end lost 0 bases, and 11 bases lay between the germline ends. CDR3 protein: CSAPGLLSYEQYF. In nucleotides, the CDR3 is TGCAGTGCTCCGGGACTCCTCTCCTACGAGCAGTACTTC.

J is TRBJ1-4 and V is TRBV5-1; D perhaps matches TRBD1 (6 bases). V lost 7 bases, J lost 0 bases, and 10 bases lay in between. This CDR3 contains 14 residues. Germline loops: CDR1 SGHRS, CDR2 YFSETQ. The CDR3: CASRRGPTNEKLFF. CDR3 DNA: TGCGCCAGCCGTCGGGGGCCAACTAATGAAAAACTGTTTTTT.

The J gene is TRBJ2-1, the V gene TRBV7-9, with 7 bases lining up with TRBD1. Trimming cost V 5 bases and J 6 bases; bases outside gene matches: 7. This CDR3 is 14 amino acids long. Germline CDR1 and CDR2: SEHNR and FQNEAQ (reference sequence). CDR3 loop: CASSPTQGINEQFF. The CDR3 DNA is TGTGCCAGCAGCCCTACACAGGGGATCAATGAGCAGTTCTTC.